This TCR beta chain was recovered during a study of CD8 T cells in Susac syndrome. General study points: The study recognized that the number of individuals in its TCR sequencing and HLA analysis was relatively small.

The CDR3 is 14 amino acids. With 5 bases removed from V and 2 bases from J, the gap between germline ends came to 11 bases. Looked up from germline, CDR1 is LNHDA and CDR2 is SQIVND (reference sequence). Remarks on this clonotype: Its antigen is undetermined.

The authors sequenced TCR beta from blood CD8+ and CD4+ T cells. RNA was extracted with the RNeasy kit, and a quantity of roughly 0.5 to 1 ug was reverse transcribed using random hexamers. Coverage of TCR beta CDR3 amplification by immunoSEQ multiplex PCR extended to 54 Vbeta and 13 Jbeta. TCRdb re-called the immunoSEQ multiplex PCR reads through MiXCR, storing one row per CDR3 protein. Seen here are 55,000 to 70,000 distinct CDR3 sequences, around 95% observed once, and the top ten hold 0.2% to 0.3%. Sequencing input: CD8+ T cells from PBMCs. The V gene is TRBV19, the J gene TRBJ2-3; no reliable D call. This clonotype was obtained from a human donor in good health. The CDR3 sequence is CASSYGLDTDTQYF. In DNA, the CDR3 is TGTGCCAGTAGTTATGGCCTTGACACAGATACGCAGTATTTT.